This T cell receptor (beta chain) is drawn from a study of blood T cell repertoires in COVID-19. Across the whole study: The United States, Italy and Spain supplied acute and convalescent COVID-19 samples. The cDNA or gDNA used as material had been derived from T cells, B-cell-depleted T cells, or PBMCs.

The study counted Cohort 3 donors as recovered given two negative PCRs, clearance, or symptom resolution. This clone has just one count. Sequenced by immunoSEQ multiplex PCR; TCRdb stores in-frame clones only, minus some. The data contain about 240,000 clones, around 88% of them seen just once; the ten biggest clones take up roughly 3.7%. The length of the CDR3 is 16 residues. Trimming at V came to 6 bases and at J to 5 bases, leaving 13 bases not matched to a gene. Germline V gene sequence: CDR1 SGHTA, CDR2 FQGTGA. What was sequenced was PBMCs or T cells enriched from blood (not recorded which). The TCR originated in a woman aged 30 to 39 who had recovered from COVID-19. The chain links TRBV7-3 to TRBJ2-1; 7 bases are shared with TRBD2. The CDR3 nucleotides read TGTGCCAGCAGTCCGGGTCGGGGCGGGAGTAACAATGAGCAGTTCTTC. Amino acids: CASSPGRGGSNNEQFF.